These 7 T cell receptor beta chains were sequenced from one sample in a study of response to subunit inactivated influenza vaccine. TCRdb passed the RT-PCR reads through MiXCR, listing each CDR3 protein once. Here the sample spans about 190,000 distinct CDR3 sequences, roughly 14% being singletons. Material: CD8+ T cells sorted from PBMCs, obtained more than 4 days after vaccination. The receptors shown here come from a man between 45 and 60 years old who received an inactivated influenza vaccine.

This chain connects TRBV5-6 to TRBJ2-1; 7 bases align to TRBD1. The CDR3 has 14 residues. Germline CDR1 is SGHDT and CDR2 is YYEEEE. After removal of 0 bases from V and 7 bases from J, the junction contained 4 bases not matched to a gene. CDR3 sequence reads: CASSLALTGNEQFF. As DNA, the CDR3 is TGTGCCAGCAGCTTGGCCTTGACAGGGAATGAGCAGTTCTTC.

The rearrangement joins TRBV9 to TRBJ2-7, with 7 bases that match TRBD1. From germline, CDR1 is SGDLS and CDR2 YYNGEE. CDR3 length equals 15 residues. Trimming removed 3 bases from V and 0 bases from J; junction bases left unmatched: 6. DNA of the CDR3: TGTGCCAGCAGCGCAGGACAGGCAAGCTCCTACGAGCAGTACTTC. Its protein product is CASSAGQASSYEQYF.

As for this clonotype: A read error may be the cause here, since a much bigger clone is one base away. This chain uses TRBV11-1 with TRBJ2-1, with D perhaps matching TRBD2 (7 bases). Trimming left V 5 bases short and J 2 bases short, with 25 bases between. Looked up from germline, CDR1 is SGHAT and CDR2 is FQDESV (reference sequence). The CDR3 totals 19 residues. DNA of the CDR3: TGTGCCAGCAGCGAACCGGGGGGCGGTCGTAACGATGCCTACAATGAGCAGTTCTTC. Translation gives CASSEPGGGRNDAYNEQFF.

This clonotype showed up many times. The chain has TRBV5-6 and TRBJ2-1, with 9 positions matching TRBD1. This CDR3 contains 13 residues. V shed 4 bases and J 6 bases; nucleotides not matched to a gene: 2. Germline V CDR1 and CDR2: SGHDT, YYEEEE. CDR3 protein: CASSGTGSNEQFF. The DNA of the CDR3 is TGTGCCAGCAGCGGGACAGGGTCCAATGAGCAGTTCTTC.

The gene calls are TRBV6-5 and TRBJ2-6, with 9 bases aligning to TRBD2. J gave up 2 bases and V 3 bases, and 5 bases lay outside the gene matches. The CDR3 runs 17 residues. The germline CDR1 and CDR2 sequences are MNHEY and SVGAGI. CDR3 protein: CASSYASGIPGANVLTF. In nucleotides, the CDR3 is TGTGCCAGCAGTTATGCTAGCGGGATACCTGGGGCCAACGTCCTGACTTTC.

There are many counts of this clonotype. The chain has TRBV6-1 and TRBJ2-7; 8 bases match TRBD2. Germline assignment: CDR1 MNHNS and CDR2 SASEGT. The CDR3 contains 15 residues. Unmatched junction bases numbered 9, after V lost 6 bases and J lost 2 bases. The CDR3 coding sequence is TGTGCCAGCAGCCCTATAGCGGGAATCGCCTACGAGCAGTACTTC. Translation: CASSPIAGIAYEQYF.

The rearrangement uses TRBV7-2 and TRBJ2-1; D possibly uses TRBD1 or TRBD2 (5 bases each). Per the germline V gene, CDR1 is SGHTA and CDR2 is FQGNSA. The CDR3 covers 15 residues. The ends were cut back, 4 bases at V and 3 bases at J, with 13 bases in the middle. In DNA, the CDR3 is TGTGCCAGCAGCTCCTCCCGGGACCTCTACAATGAGCAGTTCTTC. Translated: CASSSSRDLYNEQFF.